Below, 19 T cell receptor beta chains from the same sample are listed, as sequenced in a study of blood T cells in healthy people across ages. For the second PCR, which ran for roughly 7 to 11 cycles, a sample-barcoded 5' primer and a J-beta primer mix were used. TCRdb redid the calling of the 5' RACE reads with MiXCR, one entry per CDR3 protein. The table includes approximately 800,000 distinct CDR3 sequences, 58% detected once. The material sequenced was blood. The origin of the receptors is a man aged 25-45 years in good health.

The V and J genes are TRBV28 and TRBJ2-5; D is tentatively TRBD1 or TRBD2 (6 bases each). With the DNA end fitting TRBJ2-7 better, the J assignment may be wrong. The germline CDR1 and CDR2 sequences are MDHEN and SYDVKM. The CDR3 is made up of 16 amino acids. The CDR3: CASSFPSSGGGYEQYF. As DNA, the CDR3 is TGTGCCAGCAGTTTCCCCTCTTCAGGAGGGGGCTACGAGCAGTACTTC.

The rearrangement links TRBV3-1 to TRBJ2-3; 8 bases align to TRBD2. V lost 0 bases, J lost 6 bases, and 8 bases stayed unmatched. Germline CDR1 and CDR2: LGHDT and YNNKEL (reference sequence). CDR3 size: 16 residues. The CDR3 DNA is TGTGCCAGCAGCCAAGAGGGGGCGGGAGGTTGGGATACGCAGTATTTT. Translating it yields CASSQEGAGGWDTQYF.

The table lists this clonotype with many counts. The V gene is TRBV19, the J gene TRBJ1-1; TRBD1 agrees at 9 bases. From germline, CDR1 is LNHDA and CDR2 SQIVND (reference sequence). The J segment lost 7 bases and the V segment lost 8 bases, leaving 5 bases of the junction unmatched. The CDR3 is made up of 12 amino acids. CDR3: CASAHRGREAFF. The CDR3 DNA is TGTGCCAGTGCACACAGGGGGCGTGAAGCTTTCTTT.

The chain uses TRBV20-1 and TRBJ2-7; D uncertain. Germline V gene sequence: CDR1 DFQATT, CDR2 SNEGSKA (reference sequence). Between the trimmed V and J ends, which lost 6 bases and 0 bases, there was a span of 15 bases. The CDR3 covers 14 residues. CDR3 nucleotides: TGCAGTGCCTCGGAGCAAATTAGCTCCTACGAGCAGTACTTC. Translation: CSASEQISSYEQYF.

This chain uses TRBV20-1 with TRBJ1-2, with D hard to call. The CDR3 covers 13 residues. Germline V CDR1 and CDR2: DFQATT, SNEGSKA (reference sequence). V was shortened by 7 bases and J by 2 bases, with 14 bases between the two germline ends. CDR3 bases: TGCAGTGTCGGTGCTTTGACCAACTATGGCTACACCTTC. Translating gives CSVGALTNYGYTF.

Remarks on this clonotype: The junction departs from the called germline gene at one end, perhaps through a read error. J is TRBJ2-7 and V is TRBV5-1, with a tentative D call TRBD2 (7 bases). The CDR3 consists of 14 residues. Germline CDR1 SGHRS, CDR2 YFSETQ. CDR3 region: CASSGTGGSNEQYF. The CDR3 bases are TGCGCCAGCAGCGGCACGGGGGGCTCCAACGAGCAGTACTTC.

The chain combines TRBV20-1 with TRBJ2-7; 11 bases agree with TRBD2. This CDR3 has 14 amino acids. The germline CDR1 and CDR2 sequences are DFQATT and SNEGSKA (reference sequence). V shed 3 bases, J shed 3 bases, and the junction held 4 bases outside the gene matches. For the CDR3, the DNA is TGCAGTGCTAGGAATAGCGGGAGGGGCTACGAGCAGTACTTC. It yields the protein CSARNSGRGYEQYF.

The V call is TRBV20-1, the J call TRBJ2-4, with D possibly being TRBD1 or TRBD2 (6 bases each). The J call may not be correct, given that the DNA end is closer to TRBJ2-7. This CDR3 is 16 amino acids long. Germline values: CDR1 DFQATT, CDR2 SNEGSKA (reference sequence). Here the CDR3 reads CSAQPHGGLSFYEQYF. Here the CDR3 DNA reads TGCAGTGCACAACCACACGGGGGCCTTTCCTTCTACGAGCAGTACTTC.

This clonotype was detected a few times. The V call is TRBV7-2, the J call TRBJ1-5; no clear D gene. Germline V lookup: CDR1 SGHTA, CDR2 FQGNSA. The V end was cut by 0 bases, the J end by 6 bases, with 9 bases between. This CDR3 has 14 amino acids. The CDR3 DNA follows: TGTGCCAGCAGCTTAGCAGGGTATGGTCAGCCCCAGCATTTT. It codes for CASSLAGYGQPQHF.

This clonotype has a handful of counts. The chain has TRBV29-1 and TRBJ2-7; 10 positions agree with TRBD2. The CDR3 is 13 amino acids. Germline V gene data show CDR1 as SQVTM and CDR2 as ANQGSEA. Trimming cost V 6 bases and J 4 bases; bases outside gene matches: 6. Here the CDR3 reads CSVQPSGGYEQYF. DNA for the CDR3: TGCAGCGTGCAGCCTAGCGGGGGATACGAGCAGTACTTC.

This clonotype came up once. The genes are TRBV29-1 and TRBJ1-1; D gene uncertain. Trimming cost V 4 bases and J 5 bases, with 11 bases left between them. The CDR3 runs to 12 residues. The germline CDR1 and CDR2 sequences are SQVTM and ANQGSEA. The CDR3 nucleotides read TGCAGCGTTGTCGACGGTTGGACTGAAGCTTTCTTT. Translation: CSVVDGWTEAFF.

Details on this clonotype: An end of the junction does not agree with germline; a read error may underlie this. The CDR3 DNA reads TGCAGTGCTAGAGGGACTACCAACTCCTACAGTGAGCAGTTCTTC. Encoded protein: CSARGTTNSYSEQFF. V and J are TRBV20-1 and TRBJ2-1; a possible D gene is TRBD2 (6 bases). Germline CDR1 and CDR2: DFQATT and SNEGSKA (reference sequence). The CDR3 sequence is 15 residues long.

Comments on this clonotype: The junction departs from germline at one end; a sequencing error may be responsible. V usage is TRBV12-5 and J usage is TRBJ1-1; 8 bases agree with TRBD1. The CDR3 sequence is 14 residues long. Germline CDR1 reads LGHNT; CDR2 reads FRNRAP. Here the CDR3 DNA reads TGTGCTAGTGGCTTGGGACAGGTGAACACTGAAGCTTTCTTT. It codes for CASGLGQVNTEAFF.

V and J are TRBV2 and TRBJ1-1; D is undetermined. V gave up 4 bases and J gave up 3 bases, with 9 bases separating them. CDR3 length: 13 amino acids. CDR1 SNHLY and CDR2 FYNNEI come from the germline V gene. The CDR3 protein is CASSVQGHTEAFF. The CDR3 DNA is TGTGCCAGCAGTGTACAAGGACACACTGAAGCTTTCTTT.

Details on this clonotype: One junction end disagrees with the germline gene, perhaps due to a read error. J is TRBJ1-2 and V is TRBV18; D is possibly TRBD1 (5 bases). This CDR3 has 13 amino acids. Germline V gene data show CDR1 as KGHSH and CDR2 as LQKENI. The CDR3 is CASSDGTPYGYTF. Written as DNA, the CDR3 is TGTGCCAGCTCAGATGGGACTCCCTATGGCTACACCTTT. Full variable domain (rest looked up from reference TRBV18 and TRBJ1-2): NAGVMQNPRHLVRRRGQEARLRCSPMKGHSHVYWYRQLPEEGLKFMVYLQKENIIDESGMPKERFSAEFPKEGPSILRIQQVVRGDSAAYFCASSDGTPYGYTFGSGTRLTVV.

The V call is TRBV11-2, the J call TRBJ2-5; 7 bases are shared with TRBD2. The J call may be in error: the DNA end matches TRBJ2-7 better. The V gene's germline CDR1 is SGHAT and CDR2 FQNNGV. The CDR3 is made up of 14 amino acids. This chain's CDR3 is CASGERGLRYEQYF. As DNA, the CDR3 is TGTGCCAGCGGAGAGCGGGGTCTTAGGTACGAGCAGTACTTC.

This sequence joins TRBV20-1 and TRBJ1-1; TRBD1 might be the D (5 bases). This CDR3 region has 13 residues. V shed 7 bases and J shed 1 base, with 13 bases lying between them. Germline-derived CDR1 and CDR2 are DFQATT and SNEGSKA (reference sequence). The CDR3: CSGRQGPNTEAFF. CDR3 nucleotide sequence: TGCAGTGGGAGGCAGGGACCGAACACTGAAGCTTTCTTT.

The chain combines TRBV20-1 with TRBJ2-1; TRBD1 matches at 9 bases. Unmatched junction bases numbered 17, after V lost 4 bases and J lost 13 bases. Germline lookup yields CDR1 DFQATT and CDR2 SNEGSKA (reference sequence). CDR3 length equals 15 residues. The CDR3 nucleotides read TGCAGTGCTACAGAACCACCGGGACAGGGACTATCTCAGTTCTTC. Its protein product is CSATEPPGQGLSQFF.

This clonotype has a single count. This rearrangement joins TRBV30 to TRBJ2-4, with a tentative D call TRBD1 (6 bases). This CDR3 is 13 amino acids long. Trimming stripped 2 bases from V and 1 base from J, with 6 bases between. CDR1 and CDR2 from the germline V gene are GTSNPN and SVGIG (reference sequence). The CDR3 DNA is TGTGCCTGGAGTCAGGGGGCCAAAAACATTCAGTACTTC. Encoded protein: CAWSQGAKNIQYF.